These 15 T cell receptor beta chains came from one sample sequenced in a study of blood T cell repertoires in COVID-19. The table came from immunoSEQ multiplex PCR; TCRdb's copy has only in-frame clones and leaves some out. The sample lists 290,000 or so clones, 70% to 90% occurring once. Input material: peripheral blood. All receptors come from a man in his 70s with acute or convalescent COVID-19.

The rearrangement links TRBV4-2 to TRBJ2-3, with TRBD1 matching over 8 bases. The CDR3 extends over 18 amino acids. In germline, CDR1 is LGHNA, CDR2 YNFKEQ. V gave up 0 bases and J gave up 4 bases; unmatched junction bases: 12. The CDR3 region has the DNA TGTGCCAGCAGCCAAGATCTTTGGGTCAGGGGGCCTCCAGATACGCAGTATTTT. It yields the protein CASSQDLWVRGPPDTQYF.

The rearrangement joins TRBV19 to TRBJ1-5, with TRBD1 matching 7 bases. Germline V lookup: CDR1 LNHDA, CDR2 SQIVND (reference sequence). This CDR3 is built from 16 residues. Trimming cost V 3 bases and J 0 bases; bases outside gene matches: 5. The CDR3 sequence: CASSIGDRNSNQPQHF. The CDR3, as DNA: TGTGCCAGTAGTATCGGGGACAGAAATAGCAATCAGCCCCAGCATTTT.

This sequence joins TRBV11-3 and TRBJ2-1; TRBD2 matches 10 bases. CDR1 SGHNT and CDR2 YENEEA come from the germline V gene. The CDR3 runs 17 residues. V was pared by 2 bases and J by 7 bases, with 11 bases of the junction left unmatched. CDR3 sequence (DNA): TGTGCCAGCAGCTTATCTCCGCCCAGCGGGGGGGCGAATGAGCAGTTCTTC. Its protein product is CASSLSPPSGGANEQFF.

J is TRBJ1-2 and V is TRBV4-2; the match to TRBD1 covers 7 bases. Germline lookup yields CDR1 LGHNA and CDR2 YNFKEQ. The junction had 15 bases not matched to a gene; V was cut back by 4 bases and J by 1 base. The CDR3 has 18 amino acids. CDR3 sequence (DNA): TGTGCCAGCAGCCGGCCACAGGGGCCCCCTAATTTTAACTATGGCTACACCTTC. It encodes CASSRPQGPPNFNYGYTF.

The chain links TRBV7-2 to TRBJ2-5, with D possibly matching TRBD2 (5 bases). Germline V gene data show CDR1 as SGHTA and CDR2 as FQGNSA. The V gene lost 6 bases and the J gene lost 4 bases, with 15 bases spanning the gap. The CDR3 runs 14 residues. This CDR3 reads CASSSRRLVETQYF. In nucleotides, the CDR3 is TGTGCCAGCAGTTCCCGGAGGCTAGTAGAGACCCAGTACTTC.

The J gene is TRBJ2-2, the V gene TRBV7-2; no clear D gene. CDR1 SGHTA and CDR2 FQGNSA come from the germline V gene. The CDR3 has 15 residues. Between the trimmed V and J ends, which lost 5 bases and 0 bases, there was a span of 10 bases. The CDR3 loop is CASSPQSANTGELFF. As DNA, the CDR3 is TGTGCCAGCAGCCCTCAGAGCGCGAACACCGGGGAGCTGTTTTTT.

In DNA form, the CDR3 reads TGTGCCAGCAGTTTTATCCAGGTCACTAACTATGGCTACACCTTC. It translates to CASSFIQVTNYGYTF. The chain carries TRBV28 and TRBJ1-2; D remains ambiguous. V was pared by 3 bases and J by 0 bases, with 11 bases between. Looked up from germline, CDR1 is MDHEN and CDR2 is SYDVKM. The CDR3 loop spans 15 amino acids.

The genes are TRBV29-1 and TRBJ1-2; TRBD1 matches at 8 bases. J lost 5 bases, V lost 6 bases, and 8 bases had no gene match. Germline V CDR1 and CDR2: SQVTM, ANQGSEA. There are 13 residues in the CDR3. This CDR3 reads CSVGATGGYGYTF. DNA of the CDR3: TGCAGCGTGGGGGCTACAGGGGGGTATGGCTACACCTTC.

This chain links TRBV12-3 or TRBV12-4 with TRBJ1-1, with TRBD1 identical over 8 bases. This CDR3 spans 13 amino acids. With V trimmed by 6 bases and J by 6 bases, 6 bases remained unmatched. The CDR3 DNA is TGTGCCAGCAGCCCGGGACAGGTGGCTGAAGCTTTCTTT. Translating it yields CASSPGQVAEAFF.

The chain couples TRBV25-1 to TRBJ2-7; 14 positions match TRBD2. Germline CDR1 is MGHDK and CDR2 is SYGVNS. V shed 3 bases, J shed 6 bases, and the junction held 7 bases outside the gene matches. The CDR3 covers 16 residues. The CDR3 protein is CASSDRVGLAGGEQYF. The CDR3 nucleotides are TGTGCCAGCAGTGACCGGGTCGGACTAGCGGGAGGCGAGCAGTACTTC.

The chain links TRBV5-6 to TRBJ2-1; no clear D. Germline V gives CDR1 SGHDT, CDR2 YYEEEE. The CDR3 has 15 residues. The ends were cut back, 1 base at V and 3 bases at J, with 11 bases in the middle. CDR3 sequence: CASSLWSGSYNEQFF. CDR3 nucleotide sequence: TGTGCCAGCAGCTTGTGGTCAGGAAGCTACAATGAGCAGTTCTTC.

CDR3 sequence reads: CSVNGQGSAYEQYF. CDR3 DNA sequence: TGCAGCGTTAACGGACAGGGTAGCGCCTACGAGCAGTACTTC. The chain is built from TRBV29-1 and TRBJ2-7, with 8 bases lining up with TRBD1. Looked up from germline, CDR1 is SQVTM and CDR2 is ANQGSEA. The V and J ends lost 5 bases and 2 bases, in that order; junction bases with no gene match: 8. This CDR3 is 14 amino acids long.

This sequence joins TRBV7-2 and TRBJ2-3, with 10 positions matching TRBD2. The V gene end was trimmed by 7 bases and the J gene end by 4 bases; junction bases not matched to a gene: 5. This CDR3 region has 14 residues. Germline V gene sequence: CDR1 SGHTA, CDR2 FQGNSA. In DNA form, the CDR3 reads TGTGCCAGCAAAAAAAGCGGGAGGGCAGATACGCAGTATTTT. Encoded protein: CASKKSGRADTQYF.

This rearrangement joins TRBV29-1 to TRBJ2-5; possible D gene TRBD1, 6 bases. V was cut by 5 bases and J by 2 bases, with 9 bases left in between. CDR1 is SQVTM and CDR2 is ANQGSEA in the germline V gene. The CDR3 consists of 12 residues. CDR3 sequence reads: CSVLRGQETQYF. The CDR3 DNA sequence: TGCAGCGTTTTGAGGGGGCAAGAGACCCAGTACTTC.

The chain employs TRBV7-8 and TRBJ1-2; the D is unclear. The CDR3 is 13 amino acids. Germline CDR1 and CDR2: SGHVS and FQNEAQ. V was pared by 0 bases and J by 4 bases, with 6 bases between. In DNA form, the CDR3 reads TGTGCCAGCAGCTTAGCGTCCGGCTATGGCTACACCTTC. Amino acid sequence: CASSLASGYGYTF.